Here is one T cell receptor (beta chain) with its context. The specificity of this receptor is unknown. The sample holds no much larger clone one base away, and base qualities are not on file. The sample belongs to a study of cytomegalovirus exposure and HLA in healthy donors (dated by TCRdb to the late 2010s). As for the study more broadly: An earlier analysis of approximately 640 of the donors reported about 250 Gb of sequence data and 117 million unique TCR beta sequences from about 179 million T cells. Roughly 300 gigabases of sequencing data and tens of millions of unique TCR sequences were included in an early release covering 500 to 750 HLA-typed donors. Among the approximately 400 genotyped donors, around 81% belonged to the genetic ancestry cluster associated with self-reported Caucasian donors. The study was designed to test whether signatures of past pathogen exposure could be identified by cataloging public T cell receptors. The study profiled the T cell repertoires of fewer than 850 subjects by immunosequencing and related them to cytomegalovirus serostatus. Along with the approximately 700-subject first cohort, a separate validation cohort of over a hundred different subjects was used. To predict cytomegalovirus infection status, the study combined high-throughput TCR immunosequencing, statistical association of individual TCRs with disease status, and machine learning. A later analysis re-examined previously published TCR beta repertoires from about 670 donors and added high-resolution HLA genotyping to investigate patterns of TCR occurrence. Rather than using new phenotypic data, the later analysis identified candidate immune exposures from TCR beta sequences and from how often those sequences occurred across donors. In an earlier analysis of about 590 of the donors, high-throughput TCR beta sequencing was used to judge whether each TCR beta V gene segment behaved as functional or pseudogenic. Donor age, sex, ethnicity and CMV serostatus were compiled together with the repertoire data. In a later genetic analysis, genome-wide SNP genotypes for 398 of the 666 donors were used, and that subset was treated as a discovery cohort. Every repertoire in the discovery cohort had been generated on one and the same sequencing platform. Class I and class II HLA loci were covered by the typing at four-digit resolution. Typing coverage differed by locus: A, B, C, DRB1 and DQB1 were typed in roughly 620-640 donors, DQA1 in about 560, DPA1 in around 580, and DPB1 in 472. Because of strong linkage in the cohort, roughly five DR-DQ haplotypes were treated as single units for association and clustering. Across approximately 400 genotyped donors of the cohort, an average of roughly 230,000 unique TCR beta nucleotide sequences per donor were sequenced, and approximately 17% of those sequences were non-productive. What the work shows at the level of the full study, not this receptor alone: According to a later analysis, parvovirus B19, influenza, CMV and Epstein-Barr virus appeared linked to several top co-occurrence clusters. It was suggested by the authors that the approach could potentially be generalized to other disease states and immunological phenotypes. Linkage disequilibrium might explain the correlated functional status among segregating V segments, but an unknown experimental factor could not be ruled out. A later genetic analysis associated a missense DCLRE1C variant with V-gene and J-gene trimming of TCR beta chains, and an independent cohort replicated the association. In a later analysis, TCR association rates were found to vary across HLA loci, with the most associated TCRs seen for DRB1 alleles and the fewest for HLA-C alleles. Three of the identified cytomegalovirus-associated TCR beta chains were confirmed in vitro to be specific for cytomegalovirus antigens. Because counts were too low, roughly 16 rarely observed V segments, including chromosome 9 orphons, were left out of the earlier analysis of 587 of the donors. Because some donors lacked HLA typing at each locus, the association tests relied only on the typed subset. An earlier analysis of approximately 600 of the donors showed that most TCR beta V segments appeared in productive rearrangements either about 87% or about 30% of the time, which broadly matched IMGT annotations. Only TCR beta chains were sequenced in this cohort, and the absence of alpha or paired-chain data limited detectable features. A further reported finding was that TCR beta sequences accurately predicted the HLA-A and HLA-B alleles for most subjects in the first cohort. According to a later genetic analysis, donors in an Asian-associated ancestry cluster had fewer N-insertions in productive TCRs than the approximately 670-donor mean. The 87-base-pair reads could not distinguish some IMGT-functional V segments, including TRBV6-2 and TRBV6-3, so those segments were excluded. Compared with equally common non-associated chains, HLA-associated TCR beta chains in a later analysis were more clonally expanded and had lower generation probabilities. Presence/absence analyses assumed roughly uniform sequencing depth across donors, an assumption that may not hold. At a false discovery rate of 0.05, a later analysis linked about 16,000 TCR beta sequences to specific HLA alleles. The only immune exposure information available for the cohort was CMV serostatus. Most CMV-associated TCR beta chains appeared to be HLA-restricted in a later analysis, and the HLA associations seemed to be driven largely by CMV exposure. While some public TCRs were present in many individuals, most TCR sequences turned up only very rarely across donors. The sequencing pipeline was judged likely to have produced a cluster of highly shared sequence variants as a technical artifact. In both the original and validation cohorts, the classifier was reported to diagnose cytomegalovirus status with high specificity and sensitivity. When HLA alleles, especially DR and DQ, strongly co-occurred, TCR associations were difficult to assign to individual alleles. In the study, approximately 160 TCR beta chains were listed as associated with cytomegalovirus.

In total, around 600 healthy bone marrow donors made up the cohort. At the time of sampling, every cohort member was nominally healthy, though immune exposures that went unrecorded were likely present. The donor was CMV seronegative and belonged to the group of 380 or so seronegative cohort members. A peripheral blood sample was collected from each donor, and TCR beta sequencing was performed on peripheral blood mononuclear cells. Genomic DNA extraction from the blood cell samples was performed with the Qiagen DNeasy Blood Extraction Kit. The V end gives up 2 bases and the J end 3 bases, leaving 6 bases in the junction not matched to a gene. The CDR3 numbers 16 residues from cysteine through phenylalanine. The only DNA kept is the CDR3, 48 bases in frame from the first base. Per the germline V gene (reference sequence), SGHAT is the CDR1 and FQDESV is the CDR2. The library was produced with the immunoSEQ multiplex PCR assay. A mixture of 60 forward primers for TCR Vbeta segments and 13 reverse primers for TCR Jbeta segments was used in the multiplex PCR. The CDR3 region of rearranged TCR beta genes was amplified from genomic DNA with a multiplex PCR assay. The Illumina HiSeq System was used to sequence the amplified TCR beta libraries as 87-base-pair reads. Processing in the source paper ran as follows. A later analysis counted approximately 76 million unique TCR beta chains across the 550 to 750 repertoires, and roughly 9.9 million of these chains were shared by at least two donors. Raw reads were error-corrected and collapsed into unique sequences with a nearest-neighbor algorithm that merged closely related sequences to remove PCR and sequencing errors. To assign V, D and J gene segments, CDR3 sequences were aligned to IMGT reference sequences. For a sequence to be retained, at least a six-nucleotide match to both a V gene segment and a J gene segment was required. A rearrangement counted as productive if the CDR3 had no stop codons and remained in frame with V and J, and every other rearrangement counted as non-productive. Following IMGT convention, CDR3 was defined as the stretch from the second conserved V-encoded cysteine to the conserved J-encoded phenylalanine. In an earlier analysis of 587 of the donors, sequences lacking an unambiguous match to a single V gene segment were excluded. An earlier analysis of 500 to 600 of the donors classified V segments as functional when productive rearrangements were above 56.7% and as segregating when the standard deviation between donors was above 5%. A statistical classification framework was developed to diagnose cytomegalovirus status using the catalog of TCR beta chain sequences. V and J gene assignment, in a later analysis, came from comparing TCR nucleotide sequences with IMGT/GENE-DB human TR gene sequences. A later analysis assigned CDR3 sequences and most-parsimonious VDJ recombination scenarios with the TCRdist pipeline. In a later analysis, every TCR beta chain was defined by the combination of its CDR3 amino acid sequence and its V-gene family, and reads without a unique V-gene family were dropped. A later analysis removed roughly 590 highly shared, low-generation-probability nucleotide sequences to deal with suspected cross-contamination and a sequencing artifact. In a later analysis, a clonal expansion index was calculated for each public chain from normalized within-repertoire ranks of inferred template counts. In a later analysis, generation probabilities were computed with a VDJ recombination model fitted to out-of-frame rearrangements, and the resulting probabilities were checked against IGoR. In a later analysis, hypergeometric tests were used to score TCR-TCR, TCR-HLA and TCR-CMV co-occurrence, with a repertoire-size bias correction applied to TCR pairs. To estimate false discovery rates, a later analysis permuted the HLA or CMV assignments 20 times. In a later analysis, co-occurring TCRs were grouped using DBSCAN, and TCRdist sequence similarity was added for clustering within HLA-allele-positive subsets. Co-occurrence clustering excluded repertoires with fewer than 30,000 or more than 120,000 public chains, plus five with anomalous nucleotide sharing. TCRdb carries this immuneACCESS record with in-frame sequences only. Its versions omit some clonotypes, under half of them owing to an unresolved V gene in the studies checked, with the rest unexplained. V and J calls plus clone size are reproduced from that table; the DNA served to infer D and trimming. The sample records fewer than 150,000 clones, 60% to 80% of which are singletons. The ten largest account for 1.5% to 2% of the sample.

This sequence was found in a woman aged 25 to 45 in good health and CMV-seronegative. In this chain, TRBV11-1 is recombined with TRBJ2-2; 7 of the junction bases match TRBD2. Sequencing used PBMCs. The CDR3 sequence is CASSLNSGTDTGELFF. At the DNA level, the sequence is TGTGCCAGCAGCTTAAACAGCGGGACCGACACCGGGGAGCTGTTTTTT.